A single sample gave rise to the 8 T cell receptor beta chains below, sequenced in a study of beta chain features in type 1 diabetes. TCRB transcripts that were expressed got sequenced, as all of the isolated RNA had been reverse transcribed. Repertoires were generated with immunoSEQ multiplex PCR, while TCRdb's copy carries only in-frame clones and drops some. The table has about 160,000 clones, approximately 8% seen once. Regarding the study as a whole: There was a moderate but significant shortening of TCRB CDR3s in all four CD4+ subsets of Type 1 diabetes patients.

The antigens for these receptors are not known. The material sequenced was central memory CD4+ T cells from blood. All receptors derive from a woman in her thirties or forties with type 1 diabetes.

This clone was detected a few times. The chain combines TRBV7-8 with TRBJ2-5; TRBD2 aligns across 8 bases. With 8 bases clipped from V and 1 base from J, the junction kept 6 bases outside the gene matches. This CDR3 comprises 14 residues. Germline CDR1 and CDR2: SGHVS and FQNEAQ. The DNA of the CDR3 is TGTGCCAGCCGAGGAGGGACTAGCCAAGAGACCCAGTACTTC. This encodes CASRGGTSQETQYF.

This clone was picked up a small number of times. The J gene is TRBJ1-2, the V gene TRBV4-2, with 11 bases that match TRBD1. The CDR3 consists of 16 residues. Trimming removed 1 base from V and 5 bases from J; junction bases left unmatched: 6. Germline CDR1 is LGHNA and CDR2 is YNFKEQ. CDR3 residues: CASSQAGQGVEYGYTF. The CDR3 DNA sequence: TGTGCCAGCAGCCAAGCGGGACAGGGGGTGGAGTATGGCTACACCTTC.

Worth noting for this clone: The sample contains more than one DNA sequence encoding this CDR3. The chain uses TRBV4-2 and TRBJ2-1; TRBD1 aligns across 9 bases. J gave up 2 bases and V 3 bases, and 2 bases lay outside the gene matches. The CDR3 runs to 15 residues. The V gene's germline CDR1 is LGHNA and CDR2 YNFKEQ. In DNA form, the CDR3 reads TGTGCCAGCAGCCAGGACAGGGGCGCCTACAATGAGCAGTTCTTC. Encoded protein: CASSQDRGAYNEQFF.

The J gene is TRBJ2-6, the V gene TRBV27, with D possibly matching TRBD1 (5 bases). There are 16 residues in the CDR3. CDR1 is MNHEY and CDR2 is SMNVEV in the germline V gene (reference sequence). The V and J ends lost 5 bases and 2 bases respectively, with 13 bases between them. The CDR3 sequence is CASSPTLGAGANVLTF. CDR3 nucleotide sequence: TGTGCCAGCAGTCCAACGTTAGGGGCTGGGGCCAACGTCCTGACTTTC.

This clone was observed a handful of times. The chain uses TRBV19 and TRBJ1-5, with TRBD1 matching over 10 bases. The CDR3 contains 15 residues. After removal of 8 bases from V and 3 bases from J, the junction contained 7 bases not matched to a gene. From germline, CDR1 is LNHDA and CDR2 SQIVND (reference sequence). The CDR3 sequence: CASAGTGAFNQPQHF. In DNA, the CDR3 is TGTGCCAGTGCCGGGACAGGGGCATTCAATCAGCCCCAGCATTTT.

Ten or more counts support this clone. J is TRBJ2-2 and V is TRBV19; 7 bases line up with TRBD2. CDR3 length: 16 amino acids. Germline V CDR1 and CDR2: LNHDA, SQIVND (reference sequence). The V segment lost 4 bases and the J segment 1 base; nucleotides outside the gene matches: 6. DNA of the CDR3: TGTGCCAGTAGTAAATCACCTAGCGGGAACACCGGGGAGCTGTTTTTT. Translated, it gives CASSKSPSGNTGELFF.

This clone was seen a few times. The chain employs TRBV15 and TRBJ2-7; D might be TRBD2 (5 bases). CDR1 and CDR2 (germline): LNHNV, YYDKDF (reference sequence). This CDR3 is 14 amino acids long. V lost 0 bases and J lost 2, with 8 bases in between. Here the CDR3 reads CATSRDNGAYEQYF. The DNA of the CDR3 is TGTGCCACCAGCAGAGATAACGGGGCCTACGAGCAGTACTTC.

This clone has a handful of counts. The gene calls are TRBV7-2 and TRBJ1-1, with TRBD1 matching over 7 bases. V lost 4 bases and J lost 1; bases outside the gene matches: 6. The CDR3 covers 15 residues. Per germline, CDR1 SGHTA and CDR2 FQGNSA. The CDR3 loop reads CASSSPAGGNTEAFF. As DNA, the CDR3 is TGTGCCAGCAGCTCCCCGGCAGGGGGGAACACTGAAGCTTTCTTT.